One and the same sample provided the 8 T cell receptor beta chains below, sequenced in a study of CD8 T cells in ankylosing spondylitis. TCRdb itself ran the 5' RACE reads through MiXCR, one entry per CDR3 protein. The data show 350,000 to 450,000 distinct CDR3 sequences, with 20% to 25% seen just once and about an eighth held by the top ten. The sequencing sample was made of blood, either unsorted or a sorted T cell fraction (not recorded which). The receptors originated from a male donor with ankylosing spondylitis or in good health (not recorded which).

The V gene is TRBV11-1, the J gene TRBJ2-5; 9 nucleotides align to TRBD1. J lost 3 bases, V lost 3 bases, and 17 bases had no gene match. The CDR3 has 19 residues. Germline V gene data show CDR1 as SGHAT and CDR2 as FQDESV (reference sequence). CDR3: CASSFDPYHRDREEETQYF. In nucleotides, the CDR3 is TGTGCCAGCAGCTTTGATCCCTACCATCGGGACAGGGAGGAAGAGACCCAGTACTTC.

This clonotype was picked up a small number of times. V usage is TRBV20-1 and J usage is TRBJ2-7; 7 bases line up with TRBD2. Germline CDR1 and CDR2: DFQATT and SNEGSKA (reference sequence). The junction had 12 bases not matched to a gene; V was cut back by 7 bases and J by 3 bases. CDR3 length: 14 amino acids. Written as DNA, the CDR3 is TGCAGTGGATCTTGGAGCGGGGAAGTCTACGAGCAGTACTTC. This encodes CSGSWSGEVYEQYF.

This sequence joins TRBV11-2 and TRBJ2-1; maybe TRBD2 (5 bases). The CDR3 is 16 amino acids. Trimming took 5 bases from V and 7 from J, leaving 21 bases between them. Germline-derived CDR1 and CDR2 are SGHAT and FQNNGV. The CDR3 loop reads CASSPLDFGPENEQFF. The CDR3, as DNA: TGTGCCAGCAGCCCCCTGGACTTTGGTCCGGAAAATGAGCAGTTCTTC.

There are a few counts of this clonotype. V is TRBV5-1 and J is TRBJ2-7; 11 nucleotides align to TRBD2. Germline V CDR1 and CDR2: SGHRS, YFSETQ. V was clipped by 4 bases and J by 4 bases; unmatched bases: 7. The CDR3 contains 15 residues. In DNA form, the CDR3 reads TGCGCCAGCAGCGCCACTAGCGGGGGTTTATACGAGCAGTACTTC. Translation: CASSATSGGLYEQYF.

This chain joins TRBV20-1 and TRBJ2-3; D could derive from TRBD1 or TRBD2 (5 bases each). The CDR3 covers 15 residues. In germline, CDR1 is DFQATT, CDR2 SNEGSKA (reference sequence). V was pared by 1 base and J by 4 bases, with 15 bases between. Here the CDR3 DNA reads TGCAGTGCTAGAGGACTCAGGGTCGGGGCAGATACGCAGTATTTT. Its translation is CSARGLRVGADTQYF.

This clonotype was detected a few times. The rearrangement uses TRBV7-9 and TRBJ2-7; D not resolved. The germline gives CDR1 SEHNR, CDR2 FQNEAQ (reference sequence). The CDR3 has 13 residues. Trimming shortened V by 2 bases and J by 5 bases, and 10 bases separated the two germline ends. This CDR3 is CASSLRSADEQYF. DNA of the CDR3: TGTGCCAGCAGCTTACGTTCGGCCGACGAGCAGTACTTC.

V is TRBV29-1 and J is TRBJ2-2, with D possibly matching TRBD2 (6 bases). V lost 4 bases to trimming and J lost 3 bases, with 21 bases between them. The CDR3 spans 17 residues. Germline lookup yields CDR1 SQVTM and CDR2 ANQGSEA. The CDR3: CSVAGELEGVDTGELFF. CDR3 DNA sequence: TGCAGCGTTGCGGGGGAATTGGAAGGTGTTGACACCGGGGAGCTGTTTTTT.

This chain's CDR3 is CASSHRDNTMLKFF. In nucleotides, the CDR3 is TGTGCCAGCAGCCATCGGGACAATACAATGCTGAAGTTCTTC. This chain joins TRBV14 and TRBJ2-1, with a weak D call TRBD1 (6 bases). The CDR3 contains 14 residues. Trimming removed 3 bases at V and 14 bases at J, with 20 bases between. In germline, CDR1 is SGHDN, CDR2 FVKESK.